A selection of T cell receptor beta chains follows, all from one sample in a study of shared clonotypes between healthy human individuals. Some clones are missing from TCRdb's copy, which holds only in-frame ones; the method was immunoSEQ multiplex PCR. The sample shows fewer than 2.5 million clones, 80% to 95% of them seen only once. Specimen: naive CD4+ T cells from PBMCs. These receptor sequences come from a man younger than 35 in good health. Some clones in this sample may be carry-over from other donors' samples. Both conserved end residues are part of each CDR3. D genes are given only for firm matches. The size field is filled for only some rows; it gives once, few, many or a size class.

>NA|TRBJ2-1|TRBD2|17|TRBV27
CASSALAGGPAHLPQFF
TGTGCCAGCAGTGCCTTAGCGGGAGGGCCCGCACATTTACCGCAGTTCTTC
>NA|TRBJ2-3|NA|15|TRBV2
CASSDEPIRTDTQYF
TGTGCCAGCAGTGATGAGCCCATTCGCACAGATACGCAGTATTTT
>NA|TRBJ2-2|NA|15|TRBV18
CASSLGQTNTGELFF
TGTGCCAGCTCCCTTGGACAGACGAACACCGGGGAGCTGTTTTTT
>NA|TRBJ1-3|NA|14|TRBV30
CAWSVGLGGNTIYF
TGTGCCTGGAGTGTTGGTCTAGGTGGAAACACCATATATTTT
>NA|TRBJ2-1|TRBD1|12|TRBV11-1
CASSLTAGGQFF
TGTGCCAGCAGCTTGACAGCAGGGGGACAGTTCTTC
>few|TRBJ2-3|TRBD1|14|TRBV28
CASSSGQGTDTQYF
TGTGCCAGCAGTTCCGGACAGGGCACAGATACGCAGTATTTT
>once|TRBJ1-1|NA|14|TRBV15
CATGNQGVGTEAFF
TGTGCCACCGGCAACCAGGGAGTAGGCACTGAAGCTTTCTTT
>NA|TRBJ2-5|NA|15|TRBV19
CASSPGAGRQETQYF
TGTGCCAGTAGCCCGGGGGCTGGACGCCAAGAGACCCAGTACTTC
>once|TRBJ1-2|TRBD1|15|TRBV27
CASSLGTGGGYGYTF
TGTGCCAGCAGTTTAGGGACAGGAGGAGGGTATGGCTACACCTTC
>NA|TRBJ1-2|NA|16|TRBV29-1
CSATFPRLRRGYGYTF
TGCAGCGCTACCTTCCCGAGGCTTCGTCGGGGATATGGCTACACCTTC
>NA|TRBJ1-1|NA|13|TRBV30
CAQVRDKNTEAFF
TGTGCCCAGGTCCGGGACAAGAACACTGAAGCTTTCTTT
>NA|TRBJ2-1|TRBD2|15|TRBV9
CASSVVSGKSYEQFF
TGTGCCAGCAGCGTAGTCAGCGGGAAATCTTACGAGCAGTTCTTC
>few|TRBJ2-2|NA|16|TRBV23-1
CASNVMGPKNTGELFF
TGCGCCAGCAACGTTATGGGACCGAAGAACACCGGGGAGCTGTTTTTT
>NA|TRBJ2-2|TRBD2|18|TRBV4-2
CASSARGGGRGNTGELFF
TGTGCCAGCAGCGCCCGAGGTGGCGGGAGAGGGAACACCGGGGAGCTGTTTTTT
>NA|TRBJ2-7|TRBD1|18|TRBV7-6
CASSPGTGAASRPYEQYF
TGTGCCAGCAGCCCCGGGACAGGGGCCGCTTCAAGACCCTACGAGCAGTACTTC
>NA|TRBJ2-5|NA|14|TRBV6-5
CASSLRTAQETQYF
TGTGCCAGCAGCCTCCGGACAGCTCAAGAGACCCAGTACTTC
>NA|TRBJ2-1|TRBD1|17|TRBV5-4
CASSLAPGQGAYNEQFF
TGTGCCAGCAGCTTAGCACCGGGACAGGGGGCTTACAATGAGCAGTTCTTC
>few|TRBJ1-1|NA|13|TRBV2
CASTEQRNTEAFF
TGTGCCAGCACCGAACAACGGAACACTGAAGCTTTCTTT
>few|TRBJ2-7|NA|13|TRBV9
CASSPTPGYEQYF
TGTGCCAGCAGCCCCACCCCGGGATACGAGCAGTACTTC
>NA|TRBJ1-5|NA|12|TRBV6-1
CASSDFRQPQHF
TGTGCCAGCAGTGATTTCCGCCAGCCCCAGCATTTT
>NA|TRBJ2-1|NA|16|TRBV12-5
CASGLESGRSYNEQFF
TGTGCTAGTGGGCTTGAGAGCGGGCGCTCCTACAATGAGCAGTTCTTC
>few|TRBJ1-4|NA|13|TRBV29-1
CSVAGRANEKLFF
TGCAGCGTTGCGGGCAGGGCTAATGAAAAACTGTTTTTT
>NA|TRBJ1-2|NA|12|TRBV18
CASSPPLSGYTF
TGTGCCAGCTCACCACCTCTCTCCGGCTACACCTTC
>few|TRBJ1-5|NA|14|TRBV28
CASSLSNSNQPQHF
TGTGCCAGCAGTTTATCCAACAGCAATCAGCCCCAGCATTTT
>NA|TRBJ2-6|NA|13|TRBV18
CASSPPDSPVLTF
TGTGCCAGCTCGCCGCCCGACTCCCCCGTCCTGACTTTC
>NA|TRBJ2-3|TRBD2|18|TRBV28
CASSLFPGTSGNTDTQYF
TGTGCCAGCAGTTTGTTTCCCGGGACTAGCGGGAACACAGATACGCAGTATTTT
>NA|TRBJ1-2|NA|16|TRBV15
CATSRDLGALDYGYTF
TGTGCCACCAGCAGAGATTTGGGGGCGCTTGACTATGGCTACACCTTC
>once|TRBJ2-1|TRBD2|15|TRBV28
CASRGPSGSLGEQFF
TGTGCCAGCAGGGGTCCGAGCGGGAGCTTGGGTGAGCAGTTCTTC
>NA|TRBJ2-2|NA|14|TRBV10-3
CAISASGVTGELFF
TGTGCCATCAGTGCGAGCGGAGTCACCGGGGAGCTGTTTTTT
>once|TRBJ1-2|NA|14|TRBV28
CASSLSGPEDGYTF
TGTGCCAGCAGTTTGTCAGGGCCCGAAGATGGCTACACCTTC
>NA|TRBJ1-1|NA|17|TRBV27
CASSSQSVAGMNTEAFF
TGTGCCAGCAGTTCCCAATCGGTTGCAGGGATGAACACTGAAGCTTTCTTT
>NA|TRBJ1-5|NA|15|TRBV29-1
CSVGDTLNSNQPQHF
TGCAGCGTGGGGGACACACTCAATAGCAATCAGCCCCAGCATTTT
>once|TRBJ2-7|NA|14|TRBV11-2
CASRLGSSSYEQYF
TGTGCCAGCAGATTAGGCTCTAGCAGCTACGAGCAGTACTTC
>NA|TRBJ2-1|NA|14|TRBV7-3
CASSSRDHINEQFF
TGTGCCAGCAGCTCCCGGGACCACATTAATGAGCAGTTCTTC
>NA|TRBJ1-4|NA|19|TRBV4-2
CASSQESGPGRGSNEKLFF
TGTGCCAGCAGCCAAGAATCGGGGCCCGGTCGCGGGAGCAATGAAAAACTGTTTTTT
>once|TRBJ1-2|NA|13|TRBV5-4
CASSLDGVNGYTF
TGTGCCAGCAGCTTGGACGGAGTTAATGGCTACACCTTC
>NA|TRBJ2-1|NA|12|TRBV7-9
CASSQRSNEQFF
TGTGCCAGCAGCCAAAGAAGCAATGAGCAGTTCTTC
>NA|TRBJ2-3|TRBD2|15|TRBV5-1
CASSQTSGSSDTQYF
TGCGCCAGCAGCCAGACTAGCGGGAGTTCAGATACGCAGTATTTT
>NA|TRBJ2-5|TRBD2|17|TRBV5-4
CASSFGLAGDMTETQYF
TGTGCCAGCAGCTTTGGACTAGCGGGAGATATGACAGAGACCCAGTACTTC
>NA|TRBJ2-1|TRBD2|17|TRBV4-2
CASSQDLLAGAQNEQFF
TGTGCCAGCAGCCAAGATCTGCTAGCGGGTGCCCAGAATGAGCAGTTCTTC
>NA|TRBJ1-2|NA|15|TRBV5-1
CASSLSGRGDYGYTF
TGCGCCAGCAGCTTGTCCGGCAGGGGAGACTATGGCTACACCTTC